The sequence of this TCR beta chain was determined in a study of blood T cell repertoires in COVID-19. Study-level background: Whether acute or convalescent, the COVID-19 samples came from the United States, Italy and Spain. T cells, B-cell-depleted T cells, or PBMCs provided the cDNA or gDNA that served as material.

Germline V gene sequence: CDR1 SNHLY, CDR2 FYNNEI. The V and J ends lost 7 bases and 0 bases respectively, with 15 bases between them. The CDR3 consists of 15 residues. Original data processing: Counts of nucleated cells, estimated from reference gene primer amplification, were obtained. Using immunoSEQ multiplex PCR, the repertoire was profiled, and TCRdb retains in-frame clones only, with some absent. V and J calls and clone size are as listed in that table; D and trimming were resolved from the DNA. This sample carries hundreds of thousands of clones, around 90% of them seen once, and the ten largest clones take 0.95% to 1.5%.

This clonotype was sampled from a man between 40 and 49 years old with acute or convalescent COVID-19. The sequenced sample consisted of peripheral blood. The chain couples TRBV2 to TRBJ1-1; D is unclear. The chain's CDR3 is CASKSQRAVNTEAFF. CDR3 sequence (DNA): TGTGCCAGCAAATCACAGAGGGCGGTGAACACTGAAGCTTTCTTT.